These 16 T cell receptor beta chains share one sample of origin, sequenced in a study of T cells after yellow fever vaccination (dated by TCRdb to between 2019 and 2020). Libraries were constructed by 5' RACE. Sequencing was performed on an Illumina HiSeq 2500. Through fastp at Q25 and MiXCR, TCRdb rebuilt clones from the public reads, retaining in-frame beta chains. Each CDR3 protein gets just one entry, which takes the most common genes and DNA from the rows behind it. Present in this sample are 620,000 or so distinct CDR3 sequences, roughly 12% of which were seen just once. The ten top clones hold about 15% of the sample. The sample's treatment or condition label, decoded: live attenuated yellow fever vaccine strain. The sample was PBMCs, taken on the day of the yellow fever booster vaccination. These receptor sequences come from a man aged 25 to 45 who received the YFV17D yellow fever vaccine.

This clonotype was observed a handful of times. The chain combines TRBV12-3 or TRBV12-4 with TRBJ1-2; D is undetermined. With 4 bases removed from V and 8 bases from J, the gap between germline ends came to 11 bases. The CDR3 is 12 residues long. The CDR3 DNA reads TGTGCCAGCAGTTATAGTGGTGCGGGCTACACCTTC. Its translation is CASSYSGAGYTF.

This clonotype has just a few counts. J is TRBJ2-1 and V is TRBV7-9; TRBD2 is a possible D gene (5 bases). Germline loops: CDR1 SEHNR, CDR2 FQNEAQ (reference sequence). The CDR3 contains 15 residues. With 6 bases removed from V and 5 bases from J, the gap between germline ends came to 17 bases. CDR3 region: CASSTEDWWNNEQFF. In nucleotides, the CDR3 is TGTGCCAGCAGTACTGAGGACTGGTGGAACAATGAGCAGTTCTTC.

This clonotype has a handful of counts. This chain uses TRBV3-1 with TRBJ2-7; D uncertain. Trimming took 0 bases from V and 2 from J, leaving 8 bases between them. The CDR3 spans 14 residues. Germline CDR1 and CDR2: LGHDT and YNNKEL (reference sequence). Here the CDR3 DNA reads TGTGCCAGCAGCCAAGATAGGCAAGCCTACGAGCAGTACTTC. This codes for CASSQDRQAYEQYF.

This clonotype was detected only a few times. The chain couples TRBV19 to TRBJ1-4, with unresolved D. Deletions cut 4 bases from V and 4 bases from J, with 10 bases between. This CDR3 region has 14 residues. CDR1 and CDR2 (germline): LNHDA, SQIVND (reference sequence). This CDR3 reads CASSSPGSNEKLFF. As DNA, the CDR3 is TGTGCCAGTAGTAGTCCGGGGAGTAATGAAAAACTGTTTTTT.

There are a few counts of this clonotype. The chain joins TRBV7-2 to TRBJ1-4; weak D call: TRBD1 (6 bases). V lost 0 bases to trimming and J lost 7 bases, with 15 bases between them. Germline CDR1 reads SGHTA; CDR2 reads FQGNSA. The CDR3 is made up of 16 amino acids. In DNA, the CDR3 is TGTGCCAGCAGCTTAGCAGGGGGAGTTGGTCGTGAAAAACTGTTTTTT. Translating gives CASSLAGGVGREKLFF.

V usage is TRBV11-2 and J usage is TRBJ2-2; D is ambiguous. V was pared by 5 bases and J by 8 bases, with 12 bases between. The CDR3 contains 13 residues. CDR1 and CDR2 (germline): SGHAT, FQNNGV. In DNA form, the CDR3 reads TGTGCCAGCAGCGCCAAAGGCTTTGGGGAGCTGTTTTTT. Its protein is CASSAKGFGELFF.

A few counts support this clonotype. CDR3 in DNA: TGCGCCAGCAGCTTAACAGGGGGCCTAGCCACCGGGGAGCTGTTTTTT. Translating it yields CASSLTGGLATGELFF. The rearrangement joins TRBV5-1 to TRBJ2-2; 9 nucleotides align to TRBD1. Trimming at V came to 2 bases and at J to 4 bases, leaving 6 bases not matched to a gene. Germline CDR1 is SGHRS and CDR2 is YFSETQ. This CDR3 spans 16 amino acids.

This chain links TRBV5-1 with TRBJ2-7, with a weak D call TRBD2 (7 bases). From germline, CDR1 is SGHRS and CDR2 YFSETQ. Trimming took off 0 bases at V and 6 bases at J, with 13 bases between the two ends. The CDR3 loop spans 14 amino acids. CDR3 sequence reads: CASSLEGGRGEQYF. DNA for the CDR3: TGCGCCAGCAGCTTGGAGGGGGGGCGAGGCGAGCAGTACTTC.

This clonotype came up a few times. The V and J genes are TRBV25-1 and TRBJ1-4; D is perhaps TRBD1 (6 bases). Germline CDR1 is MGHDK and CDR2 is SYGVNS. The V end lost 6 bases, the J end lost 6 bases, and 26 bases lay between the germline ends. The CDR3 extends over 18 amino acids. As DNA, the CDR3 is TGTGCCAGCAGCCCGACGCGGGGGCGCTCAAGGGGGTATGAAAAACTGTTTTTT. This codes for CASSPTRGRSRGYEKLFF. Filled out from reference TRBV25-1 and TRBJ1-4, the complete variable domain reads EADIYQTPRYLVIGTGKKITLECSQTMGHDKMYWYQQDPGMELHLIHYSYGVNSTEKGDLSSESTVSRIRTEHFPLTLESARPSHTSQYLCASSPTRGRSRGYEKLFFGSGTQLSVL.

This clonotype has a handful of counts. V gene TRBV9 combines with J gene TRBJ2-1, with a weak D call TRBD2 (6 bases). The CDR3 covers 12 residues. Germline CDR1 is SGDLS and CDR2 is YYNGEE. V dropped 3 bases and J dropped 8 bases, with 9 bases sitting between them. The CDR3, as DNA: TGTGCCAGCAGCGCCGGAGGGGATGAGCAGTTCTTC. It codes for CASSAGGDEQFF.

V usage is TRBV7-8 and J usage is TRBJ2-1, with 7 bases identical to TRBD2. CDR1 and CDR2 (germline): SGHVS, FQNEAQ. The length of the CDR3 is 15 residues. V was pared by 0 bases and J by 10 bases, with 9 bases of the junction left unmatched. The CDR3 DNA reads TGTGCCAGCAGCTTAGCCCGATGGGGGGAGGGAGAGCAGTTCTTC. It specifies CASSLARWGEGEQFF.

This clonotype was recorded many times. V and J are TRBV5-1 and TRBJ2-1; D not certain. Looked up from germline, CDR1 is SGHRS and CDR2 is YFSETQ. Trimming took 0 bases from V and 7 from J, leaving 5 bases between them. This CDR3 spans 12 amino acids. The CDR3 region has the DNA TGCGCCAGCAGCTTGGCGAGTAATGAGCAGTTCTTC. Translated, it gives CASSLASNEQFF.

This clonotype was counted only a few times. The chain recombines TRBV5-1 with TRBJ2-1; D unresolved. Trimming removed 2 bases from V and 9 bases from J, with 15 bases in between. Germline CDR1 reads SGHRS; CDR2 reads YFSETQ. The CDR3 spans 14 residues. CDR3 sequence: CASSFNKPGLEQFF. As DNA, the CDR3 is TGCGCCAGCAGCTTTAATAAGCCCGGGCTTGAGCAGTTCTTC.

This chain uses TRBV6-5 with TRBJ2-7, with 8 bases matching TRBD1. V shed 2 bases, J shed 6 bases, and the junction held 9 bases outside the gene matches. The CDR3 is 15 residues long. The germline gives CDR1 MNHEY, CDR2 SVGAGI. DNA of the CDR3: TGTGCCAGCAGTTACGCAGGACAGGGTCTAGGCGAGCAGTACTTC. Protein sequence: CASSYAGQGLGEQYF.

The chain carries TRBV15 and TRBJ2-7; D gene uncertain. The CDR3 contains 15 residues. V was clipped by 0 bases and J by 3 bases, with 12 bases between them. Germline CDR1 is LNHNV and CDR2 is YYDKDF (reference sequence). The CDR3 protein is CATSREIQPLYEQYF. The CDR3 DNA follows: TGTGCCACCAGCAGAGAGATCCAGCCCCTCTACGAGCAGTACTTC.

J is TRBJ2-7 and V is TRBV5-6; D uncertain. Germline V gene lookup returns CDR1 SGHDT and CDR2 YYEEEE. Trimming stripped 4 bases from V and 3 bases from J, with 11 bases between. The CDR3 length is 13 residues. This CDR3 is CASSRDVGYEQYF. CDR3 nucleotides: TGTGCCAGCAGCAGAGACGTGGGCTACGAGCAGTACTTC.